The 7 T cell receptor beta chains reported below all come from one sample, sequenced in a study of T cell responses to AZD1222 COVID-19 vaccine. TCRdb's table, derived via immunoSEQ multiplex PCR, lists solely in-frame clones and lacks some. There are some 110,000 clones in the sample; about 89% occur only once, and roughly 3.3% lies in the top ten. This specimen was peripheral blood, taken 28 days after the second dose of the MenACWY control vaccine. Receptors originate from an adult who received the MenACWY meningococcal vaccine as a control.

The chain links TRBV11-2 to TRBJ1-5, with no clear D. The CDR3 totals 15 residues. From germline, CDR1 is SGHAT and CDR2 FQNNGV. The V end lost 1 base, the J end lost 1 base, and 8 bases lay between the germline ends. The CDR3 sequence: CASSLGARSNQPQHF. The CDR3 DNA sequence: TGTGCCAGCAGCTTAGGGGCGCGGAGCAATCAGCCCCAGCATTTT.

This clone was recorded only once. The genes are TRBV19 and TRBJ1-6, with TRBD1 matching over 8 bases. The junction had 6 bases not matched to a gene; V was cut back by 3 bases and J by 5 bases. The CDR3 extends over 16 amino acids. Looked up from germline, CDR1 is LNHDA and CDR2 is SQIVND (reference sequence). The CDR3 coding sequence is TGTGCCAGTAGTATTGCAGGGGGCGCCCATAATTCACCCCTCCACTTT. Translation gives CASSIAGGAHNSPLHF.

The chain joins TRBV21-1 to TRBJ2-1; the D segment call TRBD2 is taken from the table without a DNA check. TRBV21-1 is classified as a pseudogene. This CDR3 has 16 amino acids. The CDR3 DNA reads as TGTGCCAGCAGCAGGACGGTGGGGCGGGGAGAGGATGAGCAGTTCTTC. Translating gives CASSRTVGRGEDEQFF.

The genes are TRBV2 and TRBJ2-7, with no clear D. V lost 7 bases to trimming and J lost 6 bases, with 10 bases between them. This CDR3 is 11 amino acids long. Germline values: CDR1 SNHLY, CDR2 FYNNEI. CDR3 loop: CASMDSGEQYF. CDR3 DNA: TGTGCCAGCATGGATTCAGGCGAGCAGTACTTC.

This chain joins TRBV28 and TRBJ2-3; TRBD2 is a possible D gene (6 bases). This CDR3 region has 15 residues. The V end lost 3 bases, the J end lost 2 bases, and 12 bases lay between the germline ends. CDR1 and CDR2 from the germline V gene are MDHEN and SYDVKM. CDR3 loop: CASSLDYLATDTQYF. CDR3 DNA sequence: TGTGCCAGCAGTTTGGACTATCTAGCCACAGATACGCAGTATTTT. Filled out from reference TRBV28 and TRBJ2-3, the complete variable domain reads DVKVTQSSRYLVKRTGEKVFLECVQDMDHENMFWYRQDPGLGLRLIYFSYDVKMKEKGDIPEGYSVSREKKERFSLILESASTNQTSMYLCASSLDYLATDTQYFGPGTRLTVL.

The chain uses TRBV18 and TRBJ1-5; possible D gene TRBD1, 6 bases. This CDR3 is built from 14 residues. Deletions cut 3 bases from V and 7 bases from J, with 13 bases between. CDR1 is KGHSH, CDR2 LQKENI, per germline. The CDR3 sequence is CASSPGGAGQPQHF. The CDR3 bases are TGTGCCAGCTCACCTGGGGGGGCTGGGCAGCCCCAGCATTTT.

This clone came up a few times. The V and J genes are TRBV4-3 and TRBJ1-4; D is unclear. This CDR3 region has 13 residues. V lost 1 base to trimming and J lost 4 bases, with 4 bases between them. CDR1 LGHNA and CDR2 YSLEER come from the germline V gene. CDR3 nucleotide sequence: TGCGCCAGCAGCCAAGCCGATAATGAAAAACTGTTTTTT. It encodes CASSQADNEKLFF.